The 21 T cell receptor beta chains presented below share a single source sample, sequenced in a study of CD8+ T cells in alopecia areata. Following RNA extraction, reverse transcription yielded cDNA that acted as the sequencing template. TCRdb keeps only in-frame clones here, not all; method: immunoSEQ multiplex PCR. The table shows hundreds of thousands of clones, with roughly 57% occurring only once. The source material was CD4+ T cells sorted from blood, sampled at week 0. The receptors derive from a human donor with alopecia areata.

This clone was detected a few times. This sequence joins TRBV11-3 and TRBJ2-1, with unresolved D. Germline V CDR1 and CDR2: SGHNT, YENEEA. The CDR3 length is 13 residues. The V and J ends lost 5 bases and 7 bases respectively, with 12 bases between them. The CDR3 DNA is TGTGCCAGCAGCCCAAGCTTAGGGAATGAGCAGTTCTTC. Translation: CASSPSLGNEQFF.

The chain employs TRBV5-4 and TRBJ2-5, with 7 bases matching TRBD2. Germline V lookup: CDR1 SGHNT, CDR2 YYREEE (reference sequence). J was trimmed by 3 bases and V by 3 bases; bases with no gene match: 14. The CDR3 is made up of 17 amino acids. Here the CDR3 DNA reads TGTGCCAGCAGCTCGCCGACTGTGGGGAGGGGTGAAGAGACCCAGTACTTC. Protein sequence: CASSSPTVGRGEETQYF.

V is TRBV29-1 and J is TRBJ2-7; 7 bases map to TRBD1. In germline, CDR1 is SQVTM, CDR2 ANQGSEA. With 7 bases clipped from V and 5 bases from J, the junction kept 11 bases outside the gene matches. The CDR3 is 13 amino acids. The CDR3 DNA follows: TGCAGCGCGATAAAAACAGGGGCCAACGAGCAGTACTTC. Amino acid sequence: CSAIKTGANEQYF.

J is TRBJ2-7 and V is TRBV4-1, with D perhaps TRBD1 or TRBD2 (5 bases each). This CDR3 comprises 16 residues. CDR1 and CDR2 from the germline V gene are MGHRA and YSYEKL. The germline V and J ends were trimmed by 4 bases and 6 bases, with 22 bases remaining between them. The CDR3 spells CASSPTWQQVRGEQYF. The CDR3 DNA follows: TGCGCCAGCAGCCCCACCTGGCAACAGGTCCGGGGCGAGCAGTACTTC.

The rearrangement joins TRBV27 to TRBJ2-3; D is undetermined. The V gene's germline CDR1 is MNHEY and CDR2 SMNVEV (reference sequence). V lost 3 bases to trimming and J lost 2 bases, with 9 bases between them. CDR3 length: 14 amino acids. The CDR3 protein is CASSFRWITDTQYF. In DNA form, the CDR3 reads TGTGCCAGCAGTTTCAGGTGGATCACAGATACGCAGTATTTT.

The chain links TRBV7-8 to TRBJ1-2, with 9 bases that match TRBD1. Trimming cost V 1 base and J 4 bases; bases outside gene matches: 1. Germline CDR1 SGHVS, CDR2 FQNEAQ. The CDR3 is made up of 14 amino acids. Here the CDR3 reads CASSLVDRGYGYTF. CDR3 nucleotide sequence: TGTGCCAGCAGCTTAGTGGACAGGGGCTATGGCTACACCTTC.

The chain couples TRBV30 to TRBJ1-5, with 10 bases aligning to TRBD1. V shed 2 bases and J 3 bases; nucleotides not matched to a gene: 7. The CDR3 is 16 amino acids. Germline V CDR1 and CDR2: GTSNPN, SVGIG (reference sequence). CDR3 loop: CAWSPQGTGVNQPQHF. CDR3 DNA: TGTGCCTGGAGTCCCCAGGGGACAGGGGTCAATCAGCCCCAGCATTTT.

The chain uses TRBV5-1 and TRBJ2-2, with TRBD1 matching 9 bases. Germline CDR1 SGHRS, CDR2 YFSETQ. The CDR3 runs 15 residues. V trimming: 4 bases; J trimming: 4 bases; junction bases outside the gene matches: 5. The CDR3 is CASSIGQGITGELFF. The CDR3 DNA reads as TGCGCCAGCAGCATAGGACAGGGGATCACCGGGGAGCTGTTTTTT.

The sample holds a few counts of this clone. This chain connects TRBV7-3 to TRBJ2-3; D possibly matches TRBD1 or TRBD2 (6 bases each). From germline, CDR1 is SGHTA and CDR2 FQGTGA. V lost 1 base and J 2 bases, leaving 16 bases between the germline ends. This CDR3 region has 17 residues. As DNA, the CDR3 is TGTGCCAGCAGCTTAAGCGGGGACATCTACTCCACAGATACGCAGTATTTT. It is translated as CASSLSGDIYSTDTQYF.

This sequence joins TRBV5-1 and TRBJ2-2; D is unresolved. This CDR3 spans 14 amino acids. V gave up 6 bases and J gave up 0 bases, with 9 bases separating them. From germline, CDR1 is SGHRS and CDR2 YFSETQ. The CDR3 loop reads CASMVSSNTGELFF. CDR3 DNA sequence: TGCGCCAGCATGGTCAGTTCGAACACCGGGGAGCTGTTTTTT.

Worth noting for this clone: No conserved phenylalanine or tryptophan ends this CDR3, so it is likely a read error. The chain joins TRBV18 to TRBJ1-5; D call uncertain. CDR3 size: 14 residues. Germline-derived CDR1 and CDR2 are KGHSH and LQKENI. Trimming removed 2 bases at V and 4 bases at J, with 9 bases between. Written as DNA, the CDR3 is TGTGCCAGCTCACCAGTATCTGAAAATCAGCCCCAGCATTCT. It codes for CASSPVSENQPQHS.

The table lists this clone with a few counts. The V call is TRBV30, the J call TRBJ1-3; no clear D gene. Trimming stripped 4 bases from V and 1 base from J, with 8 bases between. Germline CDR1 is GTSNPN and CDR2 is SVGIG (reference sequence). The CDR3 contains 13 residues. The CDR3 DNA reads as TGTGCCTGGAACCTAAATTCTGGAAACACCATATATTTT. It is translated as CAWNLNSGNTIYF.

The CDR3 is CASSLTSNEQFF. The CDR3 DNA reads as TGTGCCAGCTCACTGACGTCCAATGAGCAGTTCTTC. The chain recombines TRBV18 with TRBJ2-1, with no clear D. The V gene lost 4 bases and the J gene lost 6 bases, with 7 bases spanning the gap. The CDR3 is 12 residues long. Germline V gene data show CDR1 as KGHSH and CDR2 as LQKENI.

The chain recombines TRBV2 with TRBJ2-7; 7 bases align to TRBD1. Germline CDR1 is SNHLY and CDR2 is FYNNEI. J was trimmed by 6 bases and V by 5 bases; bases with no gene match: 7. The CDR3 loop spans 13 amino acids. The CDR3 region has the DNA TGTGCCAGCAGTAAAGACAGGGTTTCCGAGCAGTACTTC. This sequence encodes CASSKDRVSEQYF.

About this clone itself: Different DNA sequences within this sample yield the same CDR3. The chain is built from TRBV29-1 and TRBJ2-3, with 7 positions matching TRBD1. This CDR3 is 14 amino acids long. Germline V gives CDR1 SQVTM, CDR2 ANQGSEA. The V segment lost 4 bases and the J segment 2 bases; nucleotides outside the gene matches: 6. The CDR3 sequence is CSVVGDSSTDTQYF. Here the CDR3 DNA reads TGCAGCGTTGTGGGGGACAGTTCCACAGATACGCAGTATTTT.

This chain connects TRBV29-1 to TRBJ2-1; D is ambiguous. Trimming removed 5 bases at V and 4 bases at J, with 6 bases between. The germline V gene has CDR1 SQVTM and CDR2 ANQGSEA. CDR3 length: 11 amino acids. CDR3 residues: CSVTIYNEQFF. CDR3 coding DNA: TGCAGCGTTACCATTTACAATGAGCAGTTCTTC.

The chain recombines TRBV30 with TRBJ1-2, with TRBD1 as a possible D gene (6 bases). The CDR3 consists of 14 residues. Deletions cut 1 base from V and 7 bases from J, with 16 bases between. CDR1 and CDR2 (germline): GTSNPN, SVGIG (reference sequence). CDR3 region: CAWSASTGRSGYTF. CDR3 sequence (DNA): TGTGCCTGGAGTGCCAGTACAGGGAGGAGTGGCTACACCTTC.

The V call is TRBV29-1, the J call TRBJ1-4; D is undetermined. CDR1 is SQVTM and CDR2 is ANQGSEA in the germline V gene. V was pared by 4 bases and J by 3 bases, with 9 bases between. The CDR3 runs 13 residues. The CDR3 DNA is TGCAGCGTTGTACTCAGTTCTAATGAAAAACTGTTTTTT. Protein product: CSVVLSSNEKLFF.

V gene TRBV9 combines with J gene TRBJ1-1, with D possibly being TRBD1 (5 bases). The CDR3 loop spans 17 amino acids. CDR1 and CDR2 from the germline V gene are SGDLS and YYNGEE. Trimming shortened V by 0 bases and J by 0 bases, and 15 bases separated the two germline ends. CDR3 nucleotide sequence: TGTGCCAGCAGCGTAGTGGAACGGGAGGGGCTGAACACTGAAGCTTTCTTT. Translation: CASSVVEREGLNTEAFF.

V is TRBV15 and J is TRBJ2-1; no clear D. Per germline, CDR1 LNHNV and CDR2 YYDKDF (reference sequence). V shed 0 bases and J shed 0 bases, with 9 bases lying between them. The CDR3 covers 16 residues. CDR3 bases: TGTGCCACCAGCAGAGAGGCTACCTACTCCTACAATGAGCAGTTCTTC. This codes for CATSREATYSYNEQFF. Together with reference TRBV15 and TRBJ2-1, the CDR3 gives the full variable domain: DAMVIQNPRYQVTQFGKPVTLSCSQTLNHNVMYWYQQKSSQAPKLLFHYYDKDFNNEADTPDNFQSRRPNTSFCFLDIRSPGLGDTAMYLCATSREATYSYNEQFFGPGTRLTVL.

This clone was seen a few times. CDR3 DNA: TGCAGCGTTGAAGCCAGCACAGATACGCAGTATTTT. This codes for CSVEASTDTQYF. The J gene is TRBJ2-3, the V gene TRBV29-1; unclear D gene. Germline loops: CDR1 SQVTM, CDR2 ANQGSEA. CDR3 size: 12 residues. V lost 1 base and J 0 bases, leaving 2 bases between the germline ends.